The present TCR beta chain was sequenced within a study of graft-versus-host responses after intestinal transplantation. On the study more broadly: Induction using anti-thymocyte globulin, followed by tacrolimus and steroids for two to three years, was given to all recipients. Findings and limits, study-wide: Levels of circulating GvH clones at their peak were associated with early post-transplant HvG declines.

Clones were sequenced by immunoSEQ multiplex PCR, and TCRdb holds only the in-frame ones, with some missing. The table lists 4,000 to 5,000 clones, around 80% of them singletons. Remarks on this clone: Its antigen is unknown.

From germline, CDR1 is SGHAT and CDR2 FQNNGV. Trimming removed 0 bases at V and 2 bases at J, with 8 bases between. The CDR3 contains 14 residues. Tissue from the graft was processed to free its intraepithelial and lamina propria lymphocytes. The J gene is TRBJ2-7, the V gene TRBV11-2, with no clear D. The sequenced sample was ileum tissue, obtained around four months after intestinal transplantation. The clonotype originates from a human patient who received an intestinal transplant, so some T cells may come from the graft donor. The CDR3 DNA reads TGTGCCAGCAGCTTAGACGGATCCCCCTACGAGCAGTACTTC. Amino acid sequence: CASSLDGSPYEQYF. The full variable domain, with the rest looked up from reference TRBV11-2 and TRBJ2-7, is EAGVAQSPRYKIIEKRQSVAFWCNPISGHATLYWYQQILGQGPKLLIQFQNNGVVDDSQLPKDRFSAERLKGVDSTLKIQPAKLEDSAVYLCASSLDGSPYEQYFGPGTRLTVT.